This T cell receptor (beta chain) is drawn from a study of cytomegalovirus exposure and HLA in healthy donors. Overall study results and limits: A few of the chains that were CMV-associated were confirmed in vitro to be specific for CMV antigens. Cytomegalovirus-associated TCR beta chains were listed, numbering some 150.

Measured with immunoSEQ multiplex PCR; TCRdb has only the in-frame clones, and not every one. The sample yields some 240,000 clones, around nine tenths seen once. A word on this clone: What it recognizes is unknown.

From the 120-subject validation cohort, which was separate from the roughly 620-subject first cohort, the donors were drawn. After removal of 4 bases from V and 0 bases from J, the junction contained 12 bases not matched to a gene. Germline-derived CDR1 and CDR2 are SGHKS and YYEKEE (reference sequence). The CDR3 contains 17 residues. Source material: PBMCs. This clonotype was obtained from a young woman in good health and CMV-seropositive. The chain uses TRBV5-5 and TRBJ2-7, with 8 bases lining up with TRBD1. The CDR3 bases are TGTGCCAGCAGCCCTTCCGGACAGGGCTTAAACTCCTACGAGCAGTACTTC. It yields the protein CASSPSGQGLNSYEQYF.